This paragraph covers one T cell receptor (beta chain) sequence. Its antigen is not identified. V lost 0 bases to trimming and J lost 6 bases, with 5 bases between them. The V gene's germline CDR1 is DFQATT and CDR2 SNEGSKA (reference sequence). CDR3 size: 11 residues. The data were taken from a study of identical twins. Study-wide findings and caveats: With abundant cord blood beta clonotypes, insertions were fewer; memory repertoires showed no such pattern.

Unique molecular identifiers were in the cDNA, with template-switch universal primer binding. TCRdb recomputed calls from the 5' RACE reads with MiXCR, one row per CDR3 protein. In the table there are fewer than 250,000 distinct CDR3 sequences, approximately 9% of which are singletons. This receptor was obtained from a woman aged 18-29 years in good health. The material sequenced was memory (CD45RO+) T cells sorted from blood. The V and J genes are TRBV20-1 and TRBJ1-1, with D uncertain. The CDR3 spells CSARDRPEAFF. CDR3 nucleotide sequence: TGCAGTGCTAGAGATCGGCCTGAAGCTTTCTTT.